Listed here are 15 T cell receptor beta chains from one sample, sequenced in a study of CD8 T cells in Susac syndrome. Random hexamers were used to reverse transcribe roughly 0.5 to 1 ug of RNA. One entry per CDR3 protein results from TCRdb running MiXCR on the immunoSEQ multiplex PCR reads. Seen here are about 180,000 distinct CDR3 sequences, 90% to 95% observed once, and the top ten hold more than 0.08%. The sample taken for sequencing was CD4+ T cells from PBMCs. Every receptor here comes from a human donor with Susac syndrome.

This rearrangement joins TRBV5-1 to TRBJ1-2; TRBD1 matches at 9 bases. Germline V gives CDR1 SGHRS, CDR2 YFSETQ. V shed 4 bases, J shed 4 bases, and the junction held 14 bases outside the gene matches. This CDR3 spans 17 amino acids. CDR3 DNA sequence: TGCGCCAGCAGCCCCCGGGACAGGGAGGTAGGGTTCTATGGCTACACCTTC. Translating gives CASSPRDREVGFYGYTF.

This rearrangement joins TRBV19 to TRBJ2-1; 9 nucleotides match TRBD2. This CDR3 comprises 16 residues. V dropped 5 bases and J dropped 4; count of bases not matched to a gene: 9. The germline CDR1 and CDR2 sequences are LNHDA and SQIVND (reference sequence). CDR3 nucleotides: TGTGCCAGTAGTTGGAACCCTCTAGCGGGGTACAATGAGCAGTTCTTC. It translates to CASSWNPLAGYNEQFF.

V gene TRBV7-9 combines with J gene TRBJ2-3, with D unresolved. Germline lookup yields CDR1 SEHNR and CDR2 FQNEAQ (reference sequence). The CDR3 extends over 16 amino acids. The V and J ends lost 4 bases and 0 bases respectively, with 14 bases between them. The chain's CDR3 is CASSSDRLASTDTQYF. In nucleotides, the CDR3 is TGTGCCAGCAGCTCCGATAGACTTGCTAGCACAGATACGCAGTATTTT.

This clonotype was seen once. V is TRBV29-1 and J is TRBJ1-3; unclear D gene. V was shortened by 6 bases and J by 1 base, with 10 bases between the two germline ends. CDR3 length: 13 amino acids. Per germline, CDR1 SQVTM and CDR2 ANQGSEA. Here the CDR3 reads CSVGAGSGNTIYF. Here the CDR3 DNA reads TGCAGCGTGGGAGCGGGTTCTGGAAACACCATATATTTT.

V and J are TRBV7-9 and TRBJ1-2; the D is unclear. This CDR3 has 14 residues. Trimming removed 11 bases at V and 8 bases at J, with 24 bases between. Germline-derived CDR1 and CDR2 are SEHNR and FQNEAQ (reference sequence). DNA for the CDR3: TGTGCCTCACAATTAGGCGGCCTCCCTTGGGGCTACACCTTC. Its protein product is CASQLGGLPWGYTF.

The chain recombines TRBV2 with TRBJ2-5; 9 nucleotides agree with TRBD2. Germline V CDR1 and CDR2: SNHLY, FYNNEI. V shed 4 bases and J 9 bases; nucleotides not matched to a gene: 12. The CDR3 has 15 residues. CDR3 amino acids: CASSAASGDPGAQYF. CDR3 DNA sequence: TGTGCCAGCAGTGCGGCTAGCGGGGACCCAGGGGCCCAGTACTTC.

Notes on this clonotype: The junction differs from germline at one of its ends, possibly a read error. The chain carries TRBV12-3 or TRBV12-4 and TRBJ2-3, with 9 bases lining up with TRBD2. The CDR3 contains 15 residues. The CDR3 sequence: CASSLAGRRTDTQYF. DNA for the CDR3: TGTGCCAGCAGTCTAGCGGGACGGCGCACAGATACGCAGTATTTT.

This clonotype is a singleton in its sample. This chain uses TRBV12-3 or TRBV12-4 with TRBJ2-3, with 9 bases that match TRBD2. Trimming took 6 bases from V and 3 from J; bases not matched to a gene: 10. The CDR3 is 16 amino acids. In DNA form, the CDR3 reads TGTGCCAGCAGAATCGGCGGTCTAGCGGGGACAGATACGCAGTATTTT. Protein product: CASRIGGLAGTDTQYF.

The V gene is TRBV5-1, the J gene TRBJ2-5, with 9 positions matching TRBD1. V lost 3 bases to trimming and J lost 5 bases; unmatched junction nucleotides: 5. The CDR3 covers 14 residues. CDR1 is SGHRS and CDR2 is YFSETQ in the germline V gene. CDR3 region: CASSSGQGMETQYF. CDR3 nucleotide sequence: TGCGCCAGCAGCTCCGGACAGGGGATGGAGACCCAGTACTTC.

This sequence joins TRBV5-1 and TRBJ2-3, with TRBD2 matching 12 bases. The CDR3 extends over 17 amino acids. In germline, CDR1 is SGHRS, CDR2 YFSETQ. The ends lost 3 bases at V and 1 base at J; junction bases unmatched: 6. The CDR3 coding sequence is TGCGCCAGCAGCTCTACCCGGACTAGCGGGGGCACAGATACGCAGTATTTT. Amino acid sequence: CASSSTRTSGGTDTQYF.

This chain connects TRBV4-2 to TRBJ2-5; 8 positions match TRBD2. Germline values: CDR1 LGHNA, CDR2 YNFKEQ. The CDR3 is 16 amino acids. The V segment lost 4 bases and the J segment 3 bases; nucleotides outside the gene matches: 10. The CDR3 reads CASSLSGLAGEETQYF. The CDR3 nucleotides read TGTGCCAGCAGCCTTTCGGGGCTAGCGGGCGAAGAGACCCAGTACTTC.

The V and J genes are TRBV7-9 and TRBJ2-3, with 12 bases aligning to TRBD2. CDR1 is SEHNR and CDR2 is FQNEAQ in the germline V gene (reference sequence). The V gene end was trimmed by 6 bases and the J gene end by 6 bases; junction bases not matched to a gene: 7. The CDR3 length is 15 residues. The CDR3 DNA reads TGTGCCAGCAGACACCCCACTAGCGGGGGGGATACGCAGTATTTT. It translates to CASRHPTSGGDTQYF.

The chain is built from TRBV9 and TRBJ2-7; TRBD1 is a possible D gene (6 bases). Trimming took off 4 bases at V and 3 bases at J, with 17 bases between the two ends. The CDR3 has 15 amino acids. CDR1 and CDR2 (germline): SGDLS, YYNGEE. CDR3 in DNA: TGTGCCAGCAGCAGGGCGGACAGACCCTTCTACGAGCAGTACTTC. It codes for CASSRADRPFYEQYF.

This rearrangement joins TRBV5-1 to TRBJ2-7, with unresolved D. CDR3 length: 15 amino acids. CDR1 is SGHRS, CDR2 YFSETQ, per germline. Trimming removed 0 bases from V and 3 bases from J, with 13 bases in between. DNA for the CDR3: TGCGCCAGCAGCTTGGAACCGACTCGGAGCTACGAGCAGTACTTC. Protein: CASSLEPTRSYEQYF. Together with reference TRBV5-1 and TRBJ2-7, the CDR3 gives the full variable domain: KAGVTQTPRYLIKTRGQQVTLSCSPISGHRSVSWYQQTPGQGLQFLFEYFSETQRNKGNFPGRFSGRQFSNSRSEMNVSTLELGDSALYLCASSLEPTRSYEQYFGPGTRLTVT.

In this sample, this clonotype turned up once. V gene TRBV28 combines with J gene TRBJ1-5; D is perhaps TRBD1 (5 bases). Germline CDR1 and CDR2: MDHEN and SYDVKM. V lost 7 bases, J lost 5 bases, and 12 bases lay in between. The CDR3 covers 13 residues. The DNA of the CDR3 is TGTGCCAGCAATCTTCAGGGAGATCAGCCCCAGCATTTT. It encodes CASNLQGDQPQHF.